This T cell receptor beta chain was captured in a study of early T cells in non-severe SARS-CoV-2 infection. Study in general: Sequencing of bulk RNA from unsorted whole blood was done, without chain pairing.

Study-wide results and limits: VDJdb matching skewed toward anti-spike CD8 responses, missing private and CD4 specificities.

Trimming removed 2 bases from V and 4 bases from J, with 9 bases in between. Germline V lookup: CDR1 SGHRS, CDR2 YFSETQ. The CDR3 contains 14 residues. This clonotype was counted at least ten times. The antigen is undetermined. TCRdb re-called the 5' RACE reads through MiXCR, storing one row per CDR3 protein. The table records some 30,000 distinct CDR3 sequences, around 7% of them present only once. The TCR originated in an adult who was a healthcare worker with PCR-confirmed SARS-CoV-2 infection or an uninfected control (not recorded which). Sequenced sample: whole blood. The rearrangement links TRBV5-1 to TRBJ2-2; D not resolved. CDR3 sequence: CASSFDPSTGELFF. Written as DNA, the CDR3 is TGCGCCAGCAGCTTTGACCCAAGCACCGGGGAGCTGTTTTTT.